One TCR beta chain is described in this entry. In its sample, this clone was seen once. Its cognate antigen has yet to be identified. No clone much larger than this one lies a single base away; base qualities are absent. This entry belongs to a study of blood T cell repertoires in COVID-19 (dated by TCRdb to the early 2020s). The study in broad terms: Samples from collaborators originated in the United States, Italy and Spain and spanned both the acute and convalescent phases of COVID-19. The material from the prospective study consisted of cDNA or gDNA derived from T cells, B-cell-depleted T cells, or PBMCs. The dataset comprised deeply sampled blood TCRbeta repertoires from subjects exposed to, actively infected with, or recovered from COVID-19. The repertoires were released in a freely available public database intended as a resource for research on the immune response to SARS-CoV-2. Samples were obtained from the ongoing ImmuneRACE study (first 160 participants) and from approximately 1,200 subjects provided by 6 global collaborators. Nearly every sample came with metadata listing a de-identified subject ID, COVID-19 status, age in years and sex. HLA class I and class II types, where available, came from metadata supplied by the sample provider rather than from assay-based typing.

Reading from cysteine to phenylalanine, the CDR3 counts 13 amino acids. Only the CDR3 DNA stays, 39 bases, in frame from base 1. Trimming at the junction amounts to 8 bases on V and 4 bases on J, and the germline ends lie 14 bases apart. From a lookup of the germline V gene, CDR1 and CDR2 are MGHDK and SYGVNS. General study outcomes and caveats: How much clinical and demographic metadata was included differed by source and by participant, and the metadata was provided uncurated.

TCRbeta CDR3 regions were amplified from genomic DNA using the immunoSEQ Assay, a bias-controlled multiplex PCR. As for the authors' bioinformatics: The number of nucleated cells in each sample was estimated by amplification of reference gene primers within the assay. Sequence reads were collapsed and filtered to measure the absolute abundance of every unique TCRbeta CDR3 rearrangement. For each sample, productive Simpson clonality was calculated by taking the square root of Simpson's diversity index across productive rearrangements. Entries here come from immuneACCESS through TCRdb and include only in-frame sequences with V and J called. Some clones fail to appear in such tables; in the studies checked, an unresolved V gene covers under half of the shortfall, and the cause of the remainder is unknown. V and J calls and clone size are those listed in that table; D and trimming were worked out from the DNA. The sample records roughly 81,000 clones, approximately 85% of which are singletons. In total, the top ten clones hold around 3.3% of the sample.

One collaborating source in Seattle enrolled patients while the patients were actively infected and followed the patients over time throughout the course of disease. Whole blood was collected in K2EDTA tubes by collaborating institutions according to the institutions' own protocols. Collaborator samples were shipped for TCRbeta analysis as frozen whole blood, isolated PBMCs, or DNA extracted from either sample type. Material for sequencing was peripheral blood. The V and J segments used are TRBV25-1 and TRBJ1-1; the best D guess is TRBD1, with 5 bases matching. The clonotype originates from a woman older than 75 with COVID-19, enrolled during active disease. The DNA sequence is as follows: TGTGCCAGCTCCAGGGAGGGGAGCACTGAAGCTTTCTTT. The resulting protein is CASSREGSTEAFF. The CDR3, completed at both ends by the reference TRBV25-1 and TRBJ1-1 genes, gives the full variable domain EADIYQTPRYLVIGTGKKITLECSQTMGHDKMYWYQQDPGMELHLIHYSYGVNSTEKGDLSSESTVSRIRTEHFPLTLESARPSHTSQYLCASSREGSTEAFFGQGTRLTVV.